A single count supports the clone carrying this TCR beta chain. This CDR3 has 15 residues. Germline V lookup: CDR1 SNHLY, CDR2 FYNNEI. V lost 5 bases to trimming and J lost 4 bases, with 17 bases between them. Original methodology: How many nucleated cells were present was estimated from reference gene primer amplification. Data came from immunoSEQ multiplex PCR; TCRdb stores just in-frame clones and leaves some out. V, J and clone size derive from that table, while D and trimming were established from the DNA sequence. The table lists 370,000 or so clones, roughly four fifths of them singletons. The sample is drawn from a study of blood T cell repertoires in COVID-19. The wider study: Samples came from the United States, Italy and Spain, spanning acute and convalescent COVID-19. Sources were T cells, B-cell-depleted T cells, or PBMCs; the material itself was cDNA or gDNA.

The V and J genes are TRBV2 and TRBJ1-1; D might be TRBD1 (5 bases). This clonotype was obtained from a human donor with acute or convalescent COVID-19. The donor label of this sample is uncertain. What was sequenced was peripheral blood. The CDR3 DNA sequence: TGTGCCAGCAGTCGGACATCAGCCTCGGGCACTGAAGCTTTCTTT. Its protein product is CASSRTSASGTEAFF.